A single sample gave rise to the 29 T cell receptor beta chains below, sequenced in a study of Graves' ophthalmopathy and Graves' hyperthyroidism. Researchers took RNA transcripts and amplified TCR beta CDR3 regions from them. HTBI primers were used in a first-round RT-PCR, which preceded a second-round multiplex PCR. TCRdb used MiXCR to reprocess the multiplex PCR reads, holding one entry per CDR3 protein. The sample has hundreds of thousands of distinct CDR3 sequences; around 21% are singletons. Sequenced sample: peripheral blood. The receptors were sampled from a woman aged 18-29 years with stable Graves' hyperthyroidism.

In this sample, this clonotype turned up many times. This chain connects TRBV2 to TRBJ1-5; TRBD1 matches at 8 bases. The trim removed 4 bases at V and 4 bases at J, leaving 3 bases unmatched. The CDR3 loop spans 14 amino acids. Per the germline V gene, CDR1 is SNHLY and CDR2 is FYNNEI. In DNA form, the CDR3 reads TGTGCCAGCAGTGCCGACAGGGGAAATCAGCCCCAGCATTTT. As protein: CASSADRGNQPQHF.

This chain joins TRBV6-1 and TRBJ2-7, with TRBD1 identical over 9 bases. The trim removed 6 bases at V and 2 bases at J, leaving 8 bases unmatched. Per germline, CDR1 MNHNS and CDR2 SASEGT. CDR3 length: 15 amino acids. CDR3 DNA: TGTGCCAGCAGCCTTAACAGGGGGCGAACCTACGAGCAGTACTTC. Translation: CASSLNRGRTYEQYF.

The V call is TRBV19, the J call TRBJ1-5; perhaps TRBD1 as D (5 bases). The V gene's germline CDR1 is LNHDA and CDR2 SQIVND (reference sequence). This CDR3 has 14 residues. Trimming stripped 7 bases from V and 2 bases from J, with 12 bases between. In nucleotides, the CDR3 is TGTGCCAGTATTGGTGGGGCTCGCAATCAGCCCCAGCATTTT. This sequence encodes CASIGGARNQPQHF.

The chain uses TRBV11-2 and TRBJ2-5, with 13 bases matching TRBD2. CDR1 and CDR2 (germline): SGHAT, FQNNGV. V was clipped by 1 base and J by 5 bases; unmatched bases: 16. This CDR3 has 20 amino acids. CDR3 in DNA: TGTGCCAGCAGCTTAGGAGTCCCGGGACTAGCGGGAACCCGCAAGGAGACCCAGTACTTC. Protein: CASSLGVPGLAGTRKETQYF.

There are many counts of this clonotype. The chain links TRBV15 to TRBJ2-5; no reliable D call. Looked up from germline, CDR1 is LNHNV and CDR2 is YYDKDF (reference sequence). With 1 base removed from V and 2 bases from J, the gap between germline ends came to 5 bases. This CDR3 comprises 13 residues. CDR3 amino acids: CATSRGTQETQYF. CDR3 bases: TGTGCCACCAGCAGAGGGACGCAAGAGACCCAGTACTTC.

This clonotype was detected many times. The chain has TRBV6-6 and TRBJ2-5, with 8 nucleotides matching TRBD1. The junction had 9 bases not matched to a gene; V was cut back by 9 bases and J by 0 bases. The CDR3 has 15 residues. Germline V gene lookup returns CDR1 MNHNY and CDR2 SVGAGI (reference sequence). The CDR3 DNA follows: TGTGCCAGTGGGGGAACAGGGGGGTACCAAGAGACCCAGTACTTC. Protein: CASGGTGGYQETQYF.

There are many counts of this clonotype. The rearrangement uses TRBV5-1 and TRBJ1-1; no definite D call. CDR1 is SGHRS, CDR2 YFSETQ, per germline. The V end was cut by 0 bases, the J end by 7 bases, with 13 bases between. This CDR3 spans 14 amino acids. As DNA, the CDR3 is TGCGCCAGCAGCTTGGGTCCGGGTTTGAATGAAGCTTTCTTT. This gives the protein CASSLGPGLNEAFF.

This clonotype was picked up many times. The CDR3 is CSGQDNYEQYF. In nucleotides, the CDR3 is TGCAGCGGACAGGATAACTACGAGCAGTACTTC. V gene TRBV29-1 combines with J gene TRBJ2-7; D perhaps matches TRBD1 (6 bases). Germline V gene lookup returns CDR1 SQVTM and CDR2 ANQGSEA. The CDR3 totals 11 residues. The V and J ends lost 7 bases and 3 bases respectively, with 10 bases between them.

This clonotype was counted ten times or more. The chain uses TRBV6-5 and TRBJ2-7; D gene unclear. Trimming took 1 base from V and 2 from J, leaving 9 bases between them. The CDR3 length is 14 residues. CDR1 and CDR2 (germline): MNHEY, SVGAGI. Here the CDR3 reads CASSYFPGPYEQYF. The CDR3 DNA sequence: TGTGCCAGCAGTTACTTCCCTGGCCCCTACGAGCAGTACTTC.

Remarks on this clonotype: A single base separates this from a much larger clone, so it may be a read error. The chain uses TRBV9 and TRBJ1-2; D uncertain. Germline assignment: CDR1 SGDLS and CDR2 YYNGEE. V lost 0 bases to trimming and J lost 6 bases, with 18 bases between them. The CDR3 is 16 residues long. The CDR3 coding sequence is TGTGCCAGCAGCGTAGCCCCCCGGAACCCCGACAATGGCTACACCTTC. The encoded protein is CASSVAPRNPDNGYTF.

This clonotype was observed at least ten times. The rearrangement uses TRBV7-9 and TRBJ2-5; no reliable D call. Looked up from germline, CDR1 is SEHNR and CDR2 is FQNEAQ (reference sequence). The CDR3 contains 14 residues. The germline V and J ends were trimmed by 6 bases and 2 bases, with 13 bases remaining between them. The DNA of the CDR3 is TGTGCCAGCAGACCCAGACAAGGACAAGAGACCCAGTACTTC. Amino acid sequence: CASRPRQGQETQYF.

This clonotype was observed many times. The junction differs from germline at one of its ends, possibly a read error. The rearrangement joins TRBV4-3 to TRBJ1-5; D is undetermined. The CDR3 contains 13 residues. CDR1 LGHNA and CDR2 YSLEER come from the germline V gene. The CDR3 is CASSQDSNQPQHF. The CDR3, as DNA: TGTGCCAGCAGCCAGGATAGCAATCAGCCCCAGCATTTT.

In this sample, this clonotype turned up a few times. This chain links TRBV18 with TRBJ2-2; TRBD1 agrees at 8 bases. The germline V gene encodes CDR1 KGHSH and CDR2 LQKENI. Trimming removed 1 base from V and 4 bases from J; junction bases left unmatched: 2. The CDR3 has 15 amino acids. CDR3 sequence: CASSPRRGLTGELFF. The CDR3 DNA is TGTGCCAGCTCACCACGCAGGGGGCTCACCGGGGAGCTGTTTTTT.

This clonotype was found many times. The rearrangement links TRBV27 to TRBJ2-7; D possibly uses TRBD1 or TRBD2 (6 bases each). CDR1 and CDR2 (germline): MNHEY, SMNVEV (reference sequence). Trimming stripped 4 bases from V and 2 bases from J, with 9 bases between. CDR3 size: 13 residues. For the CDR3, the DNA is TGTGCCAGCAGTTGGGGGGCACCCTACGAGCAGTACTTC. Translating gives CASSWGAPYEQYF.

This clonotype was seen many times. The chain uses TRBV20-1 and TRBJ2-7; 10 nucleotides line up with TRBD2. Trimming cost V 1 base and J 4 bases; bases outside gene matches: 7. The CDR3 spans 15 residues. In germline, CDR1 is DFQATT, CDR2 SNEGSKA (reference sequence). This CDR3 is CSARVPGLARYEQYF. The CDR3, as DNA: TGCAGTGCTAGAGTCCCGGGACTAGCGAGATACGAGCAGTACTTC.

This clonotype has a count of ten or more. The rearrangement uses TRBV6-2 or TRBV6-3 and TRBJ2-7, with unresolved D. V was trimmed by 4 bases and J by 5 bases, leaving 9 bases between them. This CDR3 has 12 residues. Germline V lookup: CDR1 MNHEY, CDR2 SVGEGT. The CDR3 spells CASSWSTDEQYF. CDR3 nucleotides: TGTGCCAGCAGTTGGAGCACCGACGAGCAGTACTTC.

This clonotype showed up many times. V is TRBV4-1 and J is TRBJ2-5; TRBD2 might be the D (6 bases). Per the germline V gene, CDR1 is MGHRA and CDR2 is YSYEKL. This CDR3 contains 14 residues. The V end was cut by 3 bases, the J end by 1 base, with 9 bases between. CDR3 sequence: CASSQGLAQETQYF. The CDR3 DNA reads as TGCGCCAGCAGCCAGGGACTCGCCCAAGAGACCCAGTACTTC.

The sample holds many counts of this clonotype. Germline and junction disagree at one end, which may indicate a read error. The chain joins TRBV11-2 to TRBJ2-7, with TRBD2 matching over 15 bases. The CDR3 covers 13 residues. Germline CDR1 and CDR2: SGHAT and FQNNGV. CDR3 residues: CASSRGLAGGHSF. CDR3 coding DNA: TGTGCCAGCAGCCGGGGACTAGCGGGAGGCCACTCCTTC. The complete variable domain, with remaining parts taken from reference TRBV11-2 and TRBJ2-7, reads EAGVAQSPRYKIIEKRQSVAFWCNPISGHATLYWYQQILGQGPKLLIQFQNNGVVDDSQLPKDRFSAERLKGVDSTLKIQPAKLEDSAVYLCASSRGLAGGHSFGPGTRLTVT.

This clonotype was recorded many times. The chain recombines TRBV28 with TRBJ1-5, with D possibly being TRBD1 (5 bases). The CDR3 sequence is 15 residues long. Germline V gives CDR1 MDHEN, CDR2 SYDVKM. V was cut by 2 bases and J by 6 bases, with 14 bases left in between. This CDR3 is CASSLDSGGSQPQHF. The DNA of the CDR3 is TGTGCCAGCAGTTTAGATTCGGGGGGTTCTCAGCCCCAGCATTTT.

This clonotype was seen many times. V and J are TRBV20-1 and TRBJ2-7; D is perhaps TRBD2 (6 bases). The CDR3 is made up of 16 amino acids. The germline V and J ends were trimmed by 0 bases and 2 bases, with 17 bases remaining between them. Germline V gene lookup returns CDR1 DFQATT and CDR2 SNEGSKA (reference sequence). The CDR3 here is CSARDATSGSAYEQYF. CDR3 nucleotides: TGCAGTGCTAGAGATGCCACCAGCGGGTCCGCCTACGAGCAGTACTTC.

The table lists this clonotype with many counts. CDR3 DNA: TGTGCCAGCCCATCCGGGACAGGGGCGTACGAGCAGTACTTC. Its translation: CASPSGTGAYEQYF. The rearrangement links TRBV6-5 to TRBJ2-7, with TRBD1 matching over 10 bases. V dropped 8 bases and J dropped 4; count of bases not matched to a gene: 8. The CDR3 is made up of 14 amino acids. CDR1 MNHEY and CDR2 SVGAGI come from the germline V gene.

This clonotype was seen repeatedly, ten times or more. This chain connects TRBV6-2 or TRBV6-3 to TRBJ2-7; no clear D. The V gene lost 7 bases and the J gene lost 0 bases, with 13 bases spanning the gap. CDR1 and CDR2 from the germline V gene are MNHEY and SVGEGT. This CDR3 has 14 amino acids. CDR3 region: CASTYRSTSYEQYF. The CDR3 coding sequence is TGTGCCAGCACCTACCGATCTACCTCCTACGAGCAGTACTTC.

Many counts were recorded for this clonotype. The rearrangement links TRBV4-3 to TRBJ2-6; D uncertain. V shed 4 bases and J shed 1 base, with 8 bases lying between them. This CDR3 region has 15 residues. Germline loops: CDR1 LGHNA, CDR2 YSLEER. This chain's CDR3 is CASSPGRSGANVLTF. The DNA of the CDR3 is TGCGCCAGCAGCCCAGGAAGATCTGGGGCCAACGTCCTGACTTTC.

The chain combines TRBV28 with TRBJ2-6; the D is unclear. Trimming left V 6 bases short and J 0 bases short, with 6 bases between. In germline, CDR1 is MDHEN, CDR2 SYDVKM. There are 14 residues in the CDR3. Here the CDR3 DNA reads TGTGCCAGCAGGGAAATCTCTGGGGCCAACGTCCTGACTTTC. Translation gives CASREISGANVLTF.

This clonotype has a count of ten or more. The chain joins TRBV29-1 to TRBJ2-7, with 9 bases that match TRBD1. In germline, CDR1 is SQVTM, CDR2 ANQGSEA. This CDR3 comprises 13 residues. J gave up 3 bases and V 7 bases, and 7 bases lay outside the gene matches. The CDR3 nucleotides read TGCAGCGAAGATACAGGGGGCTACTACGAGCAGTACTTC. Amino acid sequence: CSEDTGGYYEQYF.

This clonotype was seen many times. The chain carries TRBV6-1 and TRBJ2-5; TRBD2 agrees at 9 bases. This CDR3 has 16 residues. The ends lost 5 bases at V and 2 bases at J; junction bases unmatched: 9. CDR1 MNHNS and CDR2 SASEGT come from the germline V gene. CDR3 protein: CASSPTGSGGQETQYF. DNA of the CDR3: TGTGCCAGCAGTCCTACGGGTAGCGGGGGACAAGAGACCCAGTACTTC.

This clonotype was detected many times. This chain uses TRBV10-3 with TRBJ2-5; D remains unclear. CDR3 length equals 11 residues. The germline V gene has CDR1 ENHRY and CDR2 SYGVKD. V was trimmed by 8 bases and J by 0 bases, leaving 4 bases between them. CDR3 sequence: CAIGNQETQYF. The CDR3, as DNA: TGTGCCATCGGGAACCAAGAGACCCAGTACTTC.

The genes are TRBV20-1 and TRBJ2-5; D gene unclear. Germline values: CDR1 DFQATT, CDR2 SNEGSKA (reference sequence). Trimming removed 2 bases from V and 2 bases from J, with 6 bases in between. The CDR3 runs to 12 residues. The CDR3 loop reads CSARWVQETQYF. DNA for the CDR3: TGCAGTGCTAGATGGGTACAAGAGACCCAGTACTTC.

This clonotype was observed many times. This sequence joins TRBV5-1 and TRBJ1-1, with D possibly being TRBD1 (5 bases). The CDR3 runs 13 residues. The germline V and J ends were trimmed by 4 bases and 3 bases, with 10 bases remaining between them. Germline V gene sequence: CDR1 SGHRS, CDR2 YFSETQ. The CDR3 loop is CASSEGHHTEAFF. The DNA of the CDR3 is TGCGCCAGCAGCGAAGGACATCACACTGAAGCTTTCTTT.